This TCR beta chain was observed in a study of CD8 T cells in Susac syndrome. Study context: Fewer than ten of the sequenced Susac syndrome patients were in remission, and roughly 6 had active disease. Study conclusions and caveats: The relatively small number of individuals in the TCR sequencing and HLA analysis was acknowledged by the study.

In its sample, this clonotype was seen once. The antigen remains unidentified. Random hexamers primed reverse transcription of about 0.45 to 1 ug RNA. immunoSEQ multiplex PCR amplified TCR beta CDR3 across 54 Vbeta, 13 Jbeta. Each CDR3 protein gets one entry after TCRdb re-called the immunoSEQ multiplex PCR reads with MiXCR. The table shows roughly 250,000 distinct CDR3 sequences, with 90% to 96% occurring only once. Looked up from germline, CDR1 is SGHDN and CDR2 is FVKESK. CDR3 length: 15 residues. V trimming: 3 bases; J trimming: 0 bases; junction bases outside the gene matches: 4. CD8+ and CD4+ T cells from blood underwent TCR beta sequencing.

The V gene is TRBV14, the J gene TRBJ1-1; 7 bases are shared with TRBD1. The origin of this receptor is a human donor with Susac syndrome. The specimen sequenced was CD4+ T cells from PBMCs. For the CDR3, the DNA is TGTGCCAGCAGCCAGATGGACAGGCTGAACACTGAAGCTTTCTTT. Residues: CASSQMDRLNTEAFF.